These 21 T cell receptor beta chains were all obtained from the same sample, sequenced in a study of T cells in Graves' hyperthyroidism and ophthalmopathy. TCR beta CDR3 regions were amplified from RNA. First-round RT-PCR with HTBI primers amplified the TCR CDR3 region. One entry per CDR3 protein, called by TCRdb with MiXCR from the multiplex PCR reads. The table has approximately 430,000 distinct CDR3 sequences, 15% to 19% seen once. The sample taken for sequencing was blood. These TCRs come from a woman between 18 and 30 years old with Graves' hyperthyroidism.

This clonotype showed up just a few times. CDR3: CASSPPGEEYGYTF. CDR3 bases: TGTGCCAGCTCACCACCAGGGGAGGAGTATGGCTACACCTTC. The V gene is TRBV18, the J gene TRBJ1-2, with D perhaps TRBD1 (5 bases). CDR1 and CDR2 from the germline V gene are KGHSH and LQKENI. V lost 0 bases and J 5 bases, leaving 10 bases between the germline ends. The CDR3 loop spans 14 amino acids.

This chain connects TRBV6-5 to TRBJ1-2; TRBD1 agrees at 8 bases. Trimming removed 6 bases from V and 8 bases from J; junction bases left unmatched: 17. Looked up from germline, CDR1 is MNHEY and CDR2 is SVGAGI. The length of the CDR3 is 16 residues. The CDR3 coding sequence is TGTGCCAGCAGAACCGGGACAGGTCGGATTTCTACCGGCTACACCTTC. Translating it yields CASRTGTGRISTGYTF.

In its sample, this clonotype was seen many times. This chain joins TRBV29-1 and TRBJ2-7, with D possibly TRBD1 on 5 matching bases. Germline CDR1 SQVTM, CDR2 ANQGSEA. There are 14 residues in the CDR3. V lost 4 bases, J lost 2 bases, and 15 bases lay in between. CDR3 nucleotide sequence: TGCAGCGTTGTATTTTACGGCAGGGCCTACGAGCAGTACTTC. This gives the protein CSVVFYGRAYEQYF.

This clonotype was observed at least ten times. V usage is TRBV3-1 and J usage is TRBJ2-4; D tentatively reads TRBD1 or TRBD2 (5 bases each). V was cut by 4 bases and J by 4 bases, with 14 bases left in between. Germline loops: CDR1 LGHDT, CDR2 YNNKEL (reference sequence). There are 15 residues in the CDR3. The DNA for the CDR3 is TGTGCCAGCAGCCCCTTGGACACGGGAAAAAACATTCAGTACTTC. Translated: CASSPLDTGKNIQYF.

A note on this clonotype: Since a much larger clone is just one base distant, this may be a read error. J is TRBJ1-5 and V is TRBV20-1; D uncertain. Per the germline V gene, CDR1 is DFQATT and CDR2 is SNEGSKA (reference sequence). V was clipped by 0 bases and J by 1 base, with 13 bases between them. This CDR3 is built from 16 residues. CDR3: CSARETWRESNQPQHF. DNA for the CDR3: TGCAGTGCTAGAGAGACATGGCGTGAAAGCAATCAGCCCCAGCATTTT.

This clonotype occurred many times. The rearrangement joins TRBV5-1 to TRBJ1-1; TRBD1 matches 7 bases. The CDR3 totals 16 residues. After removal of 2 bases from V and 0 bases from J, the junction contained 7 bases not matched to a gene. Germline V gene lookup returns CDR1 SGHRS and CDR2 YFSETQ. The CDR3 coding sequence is TGCGCCAGCAGCTTATCAGGGGGAGGGATGAACACTGAAGCTTTCTTT. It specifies CASSLSGGGMNTEAFF.

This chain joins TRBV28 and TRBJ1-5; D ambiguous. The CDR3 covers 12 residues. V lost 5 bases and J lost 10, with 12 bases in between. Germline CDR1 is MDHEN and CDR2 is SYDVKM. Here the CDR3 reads CASSDSRGPQHF. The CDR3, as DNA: TGTGCCAGCAGTGATTCCCGAGGCCCCCAGCATTTT.

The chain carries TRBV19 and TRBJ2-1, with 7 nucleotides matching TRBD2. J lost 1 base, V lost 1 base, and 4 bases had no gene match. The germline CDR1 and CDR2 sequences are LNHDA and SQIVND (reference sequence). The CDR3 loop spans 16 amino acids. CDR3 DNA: TGTGCCAGTAGTATAGCGCGGGACTATTCCTACAATGAGCAGTTCTTC. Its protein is CASSIARDYSYNEQFF.

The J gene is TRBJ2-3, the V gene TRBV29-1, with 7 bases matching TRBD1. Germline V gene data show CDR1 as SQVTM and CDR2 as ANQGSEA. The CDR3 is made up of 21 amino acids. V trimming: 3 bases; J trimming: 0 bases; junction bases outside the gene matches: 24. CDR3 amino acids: CSVDGWSIGGRGFTSTDTQYF. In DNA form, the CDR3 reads TGCAGCGTTGATGGTTGGTCGATCGGCGGCAGGGGGTTTACTAGCACAGATACGCAGTATTTT.

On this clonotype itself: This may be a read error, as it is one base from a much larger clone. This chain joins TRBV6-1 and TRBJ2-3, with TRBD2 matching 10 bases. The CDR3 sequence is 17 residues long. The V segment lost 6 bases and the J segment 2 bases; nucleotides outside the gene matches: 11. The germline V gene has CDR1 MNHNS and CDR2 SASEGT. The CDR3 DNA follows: TGTGCCAGCAGAAGTCGGACTAGCGGAGGTATCACAGATACGCAGTATTTT. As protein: CASRSRTSGGITDTQYF.

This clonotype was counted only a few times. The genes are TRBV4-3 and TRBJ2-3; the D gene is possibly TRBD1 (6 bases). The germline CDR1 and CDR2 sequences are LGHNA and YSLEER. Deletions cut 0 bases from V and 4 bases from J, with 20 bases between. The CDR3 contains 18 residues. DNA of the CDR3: TGCGCCAGCAGCCAAGAAGGGCCCAGGGCAGGGGAATCAGATACGCAGTATTTT. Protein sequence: CASSQEGPRAGESDTQYF.

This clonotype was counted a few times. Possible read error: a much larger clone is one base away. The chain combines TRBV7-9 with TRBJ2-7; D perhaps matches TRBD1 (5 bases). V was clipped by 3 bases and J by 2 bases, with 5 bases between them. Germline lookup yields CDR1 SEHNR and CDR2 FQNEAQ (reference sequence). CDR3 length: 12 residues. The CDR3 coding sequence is TGTGCCAGCAGCTTCAGGGCCTACGAGCAGTACTTC. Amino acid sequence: CASSFRAYEQYF.

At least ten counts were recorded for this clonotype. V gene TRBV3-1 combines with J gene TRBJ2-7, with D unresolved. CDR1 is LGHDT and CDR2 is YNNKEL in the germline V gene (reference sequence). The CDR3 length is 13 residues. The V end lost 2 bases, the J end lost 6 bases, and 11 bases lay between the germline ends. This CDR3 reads CASSQMPGPEQYF. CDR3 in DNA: TGTGCCAGCAGCCAAATGCCCGGCCCCGAGCAGTACTTC.

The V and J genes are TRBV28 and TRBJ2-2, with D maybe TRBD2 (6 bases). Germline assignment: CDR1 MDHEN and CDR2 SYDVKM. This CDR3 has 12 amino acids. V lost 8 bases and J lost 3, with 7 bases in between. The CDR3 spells CASPGDTGELFF. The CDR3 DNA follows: TGTGCCAGCCCGGGAGACACCGGGGAGCTGTTTTTT.

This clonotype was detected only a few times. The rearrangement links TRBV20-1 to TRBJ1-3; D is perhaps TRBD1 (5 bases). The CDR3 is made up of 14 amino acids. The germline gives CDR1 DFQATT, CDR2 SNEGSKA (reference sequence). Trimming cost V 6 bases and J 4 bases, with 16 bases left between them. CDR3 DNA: TGCAGTGCCGCAAGAGGGGTGTACGGAAACACCATATATTTT. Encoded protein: CSAARGVYGNTIYF.

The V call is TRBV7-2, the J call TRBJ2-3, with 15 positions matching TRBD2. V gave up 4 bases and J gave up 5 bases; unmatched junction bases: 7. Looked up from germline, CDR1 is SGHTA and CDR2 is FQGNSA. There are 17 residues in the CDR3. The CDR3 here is CASSSQGLAGGRDTQYF. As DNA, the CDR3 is TGTGCCAGCAGCTCCCAAGGACTAGCGGGGGGGCGAGATACGCAGTATTTT. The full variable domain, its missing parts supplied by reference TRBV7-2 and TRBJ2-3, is GAGVSQSPSNKVTEKGKDVELRCDPISGHTALYWYRQSLGQGLEFLIYFQGNSAPDKSGLPSDRFSAERTGGSVSTLTIQRTQQEDSAVYLCASSSQGLAGGRDTQYFGPGTRLTVL.

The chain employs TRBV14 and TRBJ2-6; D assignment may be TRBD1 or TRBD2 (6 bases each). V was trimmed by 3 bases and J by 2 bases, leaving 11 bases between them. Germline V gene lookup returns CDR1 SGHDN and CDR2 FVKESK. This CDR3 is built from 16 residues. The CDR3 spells CASSQTGDTGANVLTF. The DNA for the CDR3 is TGTGCCAGCAGCCAGACGGGGGACACTGGGGCCAACGTCCTGACTTTC.

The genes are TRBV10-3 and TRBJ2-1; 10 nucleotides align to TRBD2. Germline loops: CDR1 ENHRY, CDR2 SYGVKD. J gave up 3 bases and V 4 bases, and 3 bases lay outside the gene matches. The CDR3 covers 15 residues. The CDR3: CAISGLAGDYNEQFF. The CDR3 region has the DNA TGTGCCATCAGTGGGCTAGCGGGAGACTACAATGAGCAGTTCTTC.

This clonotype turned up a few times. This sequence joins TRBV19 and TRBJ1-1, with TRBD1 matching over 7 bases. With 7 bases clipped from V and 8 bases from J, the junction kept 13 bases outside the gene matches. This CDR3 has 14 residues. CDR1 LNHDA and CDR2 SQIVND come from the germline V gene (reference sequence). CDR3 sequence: CASTFSGGPGEAFF. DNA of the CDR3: TGTGCCAGTACCTTTTCAGGGGGGCCCGGGGAAGCTTTCTTT.

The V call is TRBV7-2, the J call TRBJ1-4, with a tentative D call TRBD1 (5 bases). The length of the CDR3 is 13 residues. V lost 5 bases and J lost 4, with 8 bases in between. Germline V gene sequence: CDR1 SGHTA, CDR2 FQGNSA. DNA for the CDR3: TGTGCCAGCAGCACAGACAGTAATGAAAAACTGTTTTTT. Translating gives CASSTDSNEKLFF.

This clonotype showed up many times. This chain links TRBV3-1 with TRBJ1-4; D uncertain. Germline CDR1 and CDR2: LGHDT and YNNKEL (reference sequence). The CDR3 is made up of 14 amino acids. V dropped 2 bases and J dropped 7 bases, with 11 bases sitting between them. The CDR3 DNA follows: TGTGCCAGCAGCCAACCCCAGAGGGCTGAAAAACTGTTTTTT. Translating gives CASSQPQRAEKLFF. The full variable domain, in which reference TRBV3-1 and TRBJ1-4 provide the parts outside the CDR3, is DTAVSQTPKYLVTQMGNDKSIKCEQNLGHDTMYWYKQDSKKFLKIMFSYNNKELIINETVPNRFSPKSPDKAHLNLHINSLELGDSAVYFCASSQPQRAEKLFFGSGTQLSVL.